This TCR beta chain is from a study of T cells in narcolepsy. Study background: Donors had narcolepsy type 1 or type 2, or were healthy controls. Broader study findings: Healthy controls reportedly lacked the autoreactive clonotypes serially found in patients' blood.

V trimming: 5 bases; J trimming: 7 bases; junction bases outside the gene matches: 6. Germline CDR1 and CDR2: MDHEN and SYDVKM. The CDR3 has 13 residues. Using immunoSEQ multiplex PCR, the repertoire was profiled, and TCRdb retains in-frame clones only, with some absent. The sample contains some 35,000 clones, roughly 80% of which appear only once. About this clone itself: Antigen specificity is unknown.

The sample consisted of memory (CD45RA-) CD4+ T cells from blood. The chain recombines TRBV28 with TRBJ1-2; 8 bases map to TRBD1. The TCR comes from a human donor in good health. CDR3 loop: CASSAGQGGGYTF. CDR3 in DNA: TGTGCCAGCAGTGCCGGACAGGGAGGTGGCTACACCTTC.